A selection of T cell receptor beta chains follows, all from one sample in a study of cytomegalovirus exposure and HLA in healthy donors. Produced via immunoSEQ multiplex PCR; TCRdb's table is partial and in-frame only. The top ten clones hold roughly 5.7% of a sample with 130,000 or so clones, roughly 77% of them seen once. The sequenced material came from PBMCs. The receptors derive from a man aged 25-45 years in good health and CMV-seronegative. CDR3s include the opening cysteine and the closing phenylalanine or tryptophan. D genes are given only for firm matches. Size values are once, few and many counts, or a class for expanded clones, and some rows have none.

TGCAGCGTTGACCGGGGGGGCTACAATGAGCAGTTCTTC CSVDRGGYNEQFF TRBJ2-1 - 13 TRBD2 TRBV29-1
TGTGCTAGCAGCTTAGCTGGGAGAAGCGAGCAGTACTTC CASSLAGRSEQYF TRBJ2-7 - 13 - TRBV7-7
TGTGCCATCAGTGAGTCCGAGAAAGTGAGCTATGGCTACACCTTC CAISESEKVSYGYTF TRBJ1-2 - 15 - TRBV10-3
TGTGCCAGCAGCTTAGTTGGGGACACGGCGAATGGCTACACCTTC CASSLVGDTANGYTF TRBJ1-2 - 15 - TRBV7-9
TGTGCCAGCAGCTCAGGTTACAATGAGCAGTTCTTC CASSSGYNEQFF TRBJ2-1 - 12 - TRBV11-1
TGTGCCAGCACCCAGGGGGGAGCTAATCAGCCCCAGCATTTT CASTQGGANQPQHF TRBJ1-5 - 14 TRBD1 TRBV28
TGTGCCAGCAGTTCGGGACAAGGGTTCTCCTACGAGCAGTACTTC CASSSGQGFSYEQYF TRBJ2-7 - 15 - TRBV6-5
TGTGCCAGCAGCGCGACCCTCAGGGATGGGGAAGAGACCCAGTACTTC CASSATLRDGEETQYF TRBJ2-5 - 16 - TRBV9
TGTGCCAGCAGTTACGTAGCGGGAGGGCCAAATGAGCAGTTCTTC CASSYVAGGPNEQFF TRBJ2-1 - 15 TRBD2 TRBV6-6
TGTGCCAGCTCACCACCGCAGAAGGAAGCTTTCTTT CASSPPQKEAFF TRBJ1-1 - 12 - TRBV18
TGTGCCAGCCCGCCGGAGGGCAGGGTGAACGGTGAAGCTTTCTTT CASPPEGRVNGEAFF TRBJ1-1 - 15 - TRBV18
TGCGCCAGCAGCTTGTTCGGACAGGGGAGCTCTGGGGCCAACGTCCTGACTTTC CASSLFGQGSSGANVLTF TRBJ2-6 - 18 TRBD1 TRBV5-1
TGTGCCAGCAGTGCCGGGACACTCGAGCAGTACTTC CASSAGTLEQYF TRBJ2-7 few 12 - TRBV28
TGTGCCTGGAGTGTGACTCTAGGCGGGGAGCTGTTTTTT CAWSVTLGGELFF TRBJ2-2 - 13 - TRBV30
TGTGCCAGCAGACCCAGGGGGCGGGGTTCACCCCTCCACTTT CASRPRGRGSPLHF TRBJ1-6 - 14 TRBD1 TRBV6-5
TGTGCCAGCAGCTTAGGGGGCCTCTACGAGCAGTACTTC CASSLGGLYEQYF TRBJ2-7 - 13 - TRBV7-2
TGTGCCTGGGGGGCCCATAGCTCAAACAATGAGCAGTTCTTC CAWGAHSSNNEQFF TRBJ2-1 - 14 - TRBV30
TGTGCCAGCAGTAGCCCCACGAACACTGAAGCTTTCTTT CASSSPTNTEAFF TRBJ1-1 once 13 - TRBV27
TGCGCCAGCAGCGCTACCGGGACAGGGGACTATGGCTACACCTTC CASSATGTGDYGYTF TRBJ1-2 - 15 TRBD1 TRBV4-1
TGTGCCAGCAGTGAAGGGACAGGGGAACCCTACGAGCAGTACTTC CASSEGTGEPYEQYF TRBJ2-7 - 15 TRBD1 TRBV6-1
TGCGCCAGCAGCTTGCCCCTCCCCGGGGGGCCTGGGGCCAACGTCCTGACTTTC CASSLPLPGGPGANVLTF TRBJ2-6 - 18 - TRBV5-1
TGTGCCAGCAGCTTAGGAGCAGGGGGATGGACCGGGGAGCTGTTTTTT CASSLGAGGWTGELFF TRBJ2-2 - 16 TRBD1 TRBV11-2
TGTGCCAGCAGCAAGTCTGGGACATTGGACACCGGGGAGCTGTTTTTT CASSKSGTLDTGELFF TRBJ2-2 - 16 - TRBV5-5
TGTGCCAGCAGCTTGCAGGGGGCAGGATCACCCCTCCACTTT CASSLQGAGSPLHF TRBJ1-6 - 14 TRBD1 TRBV5-4
TGTGCCAGCAAAGAGGGCCCCCCAGATACGCAGTATTTT CASKEGPPDTQYF TRBJ2-3 - 13 - TRBV7-9
TGTGCCAGCAGCTTAGCCGAGCGGGGCCGAGGGAATGAGCAGTTCTTC CASSLAERGRGNEQFF TRBJ2-1 - 16 TRBD2 TRBV7-8
TGTGCCAGCAGCTTAGGCGGAGGGCACTCCTATAATTCACCCCTCCACTTT CASSLGGGHSYNSPLHF TRBJ1-6 - 17 - TRBV13
TGTGCCAGCAGCTTGCGTCAGGGAGGTAGGGATGAGCAGTTCTTC CASSLRQGGRDEQFF TRBJ2-1 - 15 - TRBV5-6
TGTGCCAGCAGCTTGGTATTAGCTGACGCCTACGAGCAGTACTTC CASSLVLADAYEQYF TRBJ2-7 - 15 - TRBV5-6
TGCGCCAGCAGCTTGGTCAGTCAAGAGACCCAGTACTTC CASSLVSQETQYF TRBJ2-5 - 13 - TRBV5-1
TGTGCCTGGCATAGTGGAAACACCATATATTTT CAWHSGNTIYF TRBJ1-3 few 11 - TRBV30
TGTGCCACCTCAGCTTGGGGGACAGGGGGCGGAGATACGCAGTATTTT CATSAWGTGGGDTQYF TRBJ2-3 - 16 TRBD1 TRBV5-4
TGTGCCAGCAGCAGGGGGGACAGGGTAGGAGGAGAGACCCAGTACTTC CASSRGDRVGGETQYF TRBJ2-5 - 16 TRBD1 TRBV7-2
TGTGCCAGCAGCAGAGGACTGAGCACTGAAGCTTTCTTT CASSRGLSTEAFF TRBJ1-1 - 13 - TRBV9
TGTGCCAGCAGTTACTCGAACCTACTCTCTGGAAACACCATATATTTT CASSYSNLLSGNTIYF TRBJ1-3 - 16 - TRBV6-5
TGCGCCAGCAGCCAAGATCTAGCGGGTACCGAGCGCGTGAAGACCCAGTACTTC CASSQDLAGTERVKTQYF TRBJ2-5 - 18 TRBD2 TRBV4-3
TGTGCCAGCAGCTTTGAGCGAGAAGAGACCCAGTACTTC CASSFEREETQYF TRBJ2-5 - 13 - TRBV11-2
TGTGCCAGCAGCTTGACAGGGGTGGATCAACTGTTTTTT CASSLTGVDQLFF TRBJ1-4 few 13 TRBD1 TRBV5-8
TGTGCCAGCCACGATGGGAGACTAGCGGGGAATGAGCAGTTCTTC CASHDGRLAGNEQFF TRBJ2-1 - 15 TRBD2 TRBV2
TGCGCCAGCAGTTTAACAGGTCTGCCCACAGATACGCAGTATTTT CASSLTGLPTDTQYF TRBJ2-3 - 15 - TRBV5-1
TGTGCCAGCAGCTTAGGCGCCCGCACGGAGCAGTACTTC CASSLGARTEQYF TRBJ2-7 - 13 - TRBV7-2
TGCGCCAGCAGCTTGGCTTCGGACAGAGTTTACGAGCAGTACTTC CASSLASDRVYEQYF TRBJ2-7 - 15 - TRBV5-1
TGTGCCAGTAGTAATCGGGGACAGCTCATGAACACTGAAGCTTTCTTT CASSNRGQLMNTEAFF TRBJ1-1 - 16 TRBD1 TRBV19
TGTGCCAGCAGTTACTCGGCGGGGGGTTCCTACGAGCAGTACTTC CASSYSAGGSYEQYF TRBJ2-7 - 15 TRBD2 TRBV6-5
TGCGCCAGCAGCCCCCCCGGACAGGGCGGCGGGGGAACGCAGTATTTT CASSPPGQGGGGTQYF TRBJ2-3 - 16 - TRBV5-1
TGTGCCAGCAGTCTTTTTCCGGGAGGGAGCTACACCTTC CASSLFPGGSYTF TRBJ1-2 - 13 - TRBV27
TGTGCCAGCAGCGGTACCCCAATTACTCTCCACTACCGTAACGAGCAGTACTTC CASSGTPITLHYRNEQYF TRBJ2-7 - 18 - TRBV7-8
TGCGCCAGCAGCCAAGATCGGGTCGGAACTAAAGAGACCCAGTACTTC CASSQDRVGTKETQYF TRBJ2-5 - 16 - TRBV4-3
TGTGCCAGCAGTTTCACAATACAGGGAGTAGATACGCAGTATTTT CASSFTIQGVDTQYF TRBJ2-3 - 15 - TRBV28
TGTGCCAGCCTCAGGGATCACGGGGAGCTGTTTTTT CASLRDHGELFF TRBJ2-2 - 12 - TRBV18
TGTGCCAGCAGCTTAGAACAGGCGGGAGAGCAGTTCTTC CASSLEQAGEQFF TRBJ2-1 - 13 - TRBV7-9
TGCGCCAGCAGCCAGGGGGCGCCTGCCGGGGCCAACGTCCTGACTTTC CASSQGAPAGANVLTF TRBJ2-6 - 16 TRBD1 TRBV5-1
TGCGCCAGCAGCCAAGCCCAGGGTATGAACACTGAAGCTTTCTTT CASSQAQGMNTEAFF TRBJ1-1 few 15 - TRBV4-1
TGTGCCAGCAGCCAGGGACAGGGGGAAGAGACCCAGTACTTC CASSQGQGEETQYF TRBJ2-5 - 14 TRBD1 TRBV7-9
TGTGCCAGCAGTCCACGGGGGGGAACCTACGAGCAGTACTTC CASSPRGGTYEQYF TRBJ2-7 - 14 TRBD2 TRBV28
TGTGCCGTCGCCGCCGGGACAGCCGGAAACACCATATATTTT CAVAAGTAGNTIYF TRBJ1-3 - 14 TRBD1 TRBV28
TGTGCCAGCAGTCGGATAGCGGGAGGCCCCTACAATGAGCAGTTCTTC CASSRIAGGPYNEQFF TRBJ2-1 - 16 TRBD2 TRBV6-6
TGCGCCAGCAGCAGAGGGGGAGGAAACACCATATATTTT CASSRGGGNTIYF TRBJ1-3 - 13 - TRBV5-1
TGCGCCAGCAGCAGTGGGACAGGGGTCGGCGGGGAGCTGTTTTTT CASSSGTGVGGELFF TRBJ2-2 - 15 TRBD1 TRBV4-3